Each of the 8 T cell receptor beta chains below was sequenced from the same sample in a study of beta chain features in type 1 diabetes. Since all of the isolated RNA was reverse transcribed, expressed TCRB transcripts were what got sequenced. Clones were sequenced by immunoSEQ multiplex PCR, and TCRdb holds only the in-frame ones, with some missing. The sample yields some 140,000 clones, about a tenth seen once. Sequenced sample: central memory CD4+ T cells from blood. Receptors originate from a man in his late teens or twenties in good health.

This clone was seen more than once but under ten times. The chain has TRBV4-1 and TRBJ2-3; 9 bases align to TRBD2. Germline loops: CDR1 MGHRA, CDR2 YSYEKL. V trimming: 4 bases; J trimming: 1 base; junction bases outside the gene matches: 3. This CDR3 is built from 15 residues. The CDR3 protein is CASSRERGGTDTQYF. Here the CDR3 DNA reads TGCGCCAGCAGCCGTGAGCGGGGGGGCACAGATACGCAGTATTTT.

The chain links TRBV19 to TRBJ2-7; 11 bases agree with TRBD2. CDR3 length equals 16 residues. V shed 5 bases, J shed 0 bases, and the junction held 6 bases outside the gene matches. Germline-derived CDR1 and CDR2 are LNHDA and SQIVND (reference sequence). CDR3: CASSLSGTSGSYEQYF. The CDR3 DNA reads TGTGCCAGTAGTCTATCCGGGACTAGCGGCTCCTACGAGCAGTACTTC.

CDR3 DNA sequence: TGTGCCAGCAGCTTAGCCCTTACAGGCCCCTTACAAGAGACCCAGTACTTC. Its protein is CASSLALTGPLQETQYF. This chain uses TRBV7-9 with TRBJ2-5; D possibly corresponds to TRBD1 (5 bases). CDR1 SEHNR and CDR2 FQNEAQ come from the germline V gene (reference sequence). V lost 0 bases and J 2 bases, leaving 16 bases between the germline ends. CDR3 size: 17 residues. Supplemented by reference TRBV7-9 and TRBJ2-5, the full variable domain reads DTGVSQNPRHKITKRGQNVTFRCDPISEHNRLYWYRQTLGQGPEFLTYFQNEAQLEKSRLLSDRFSAERPKGSFSTLEIQRTEQGDSAMYLCASSLALTGPLQETQYFGPGTRLLVL.

The CDR3 region has the DNA TGCAGTGCTAGTCAAGCGACTGAGCAGTTCTTC. It translates to CSASQATEQFF. The genes are TRBV20-1 and TRBJ2-1, with unresolved D. V gave up 3 bases and J gave up 9 bases, with 9 bases separating them. The germline gives CDR1 DFQATT, CDR2 SNEGSKA (reference sequence). There are 11 residues in the CDR3.

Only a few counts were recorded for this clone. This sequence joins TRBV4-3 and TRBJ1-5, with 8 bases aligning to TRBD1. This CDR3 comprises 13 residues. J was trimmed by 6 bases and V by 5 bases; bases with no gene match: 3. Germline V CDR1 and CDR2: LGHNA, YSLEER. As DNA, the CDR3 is TGCGCCAGCAGCACGGACAGGGTTCAGCCCCAGCATTTT. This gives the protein CASSTDRVQPQHF.

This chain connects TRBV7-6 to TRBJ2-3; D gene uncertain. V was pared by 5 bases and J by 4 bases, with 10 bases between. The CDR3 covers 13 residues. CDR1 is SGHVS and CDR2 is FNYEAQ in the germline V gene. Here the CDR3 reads CASSARGADTQYF. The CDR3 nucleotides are TGTGCCAGCAGCGCTCGAGGTGCAGATACGCAGTATTTT. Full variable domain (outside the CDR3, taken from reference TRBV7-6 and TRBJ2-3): GAGVSQSPRYKVTKRGQDVALRCDPISGHVSLYWYRQALGQGPEFLTYFNYEAQQDKSGLPNDRFSAERPEGSISTLTIQRTEQRDSAMYRCASSARGADTQYFGPGTRLTVL.

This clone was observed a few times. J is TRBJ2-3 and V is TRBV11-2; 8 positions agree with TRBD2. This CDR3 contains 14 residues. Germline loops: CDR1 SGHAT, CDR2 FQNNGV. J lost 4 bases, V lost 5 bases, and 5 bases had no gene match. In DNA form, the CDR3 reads TGTGCCAGCAGCACCCAGCGGGGGTCAGATACGCAGTATTTT. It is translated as CASSTQRGSDTQYF.

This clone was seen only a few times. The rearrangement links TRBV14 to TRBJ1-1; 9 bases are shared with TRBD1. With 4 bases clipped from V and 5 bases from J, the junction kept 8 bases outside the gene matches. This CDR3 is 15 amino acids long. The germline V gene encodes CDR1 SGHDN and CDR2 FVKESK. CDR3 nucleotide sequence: TGTGCCAGCAGCCGACCCGGGACAGGGCGGACTGAAGCTTTCTTT. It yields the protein CASSRPGTGRTEAFF.